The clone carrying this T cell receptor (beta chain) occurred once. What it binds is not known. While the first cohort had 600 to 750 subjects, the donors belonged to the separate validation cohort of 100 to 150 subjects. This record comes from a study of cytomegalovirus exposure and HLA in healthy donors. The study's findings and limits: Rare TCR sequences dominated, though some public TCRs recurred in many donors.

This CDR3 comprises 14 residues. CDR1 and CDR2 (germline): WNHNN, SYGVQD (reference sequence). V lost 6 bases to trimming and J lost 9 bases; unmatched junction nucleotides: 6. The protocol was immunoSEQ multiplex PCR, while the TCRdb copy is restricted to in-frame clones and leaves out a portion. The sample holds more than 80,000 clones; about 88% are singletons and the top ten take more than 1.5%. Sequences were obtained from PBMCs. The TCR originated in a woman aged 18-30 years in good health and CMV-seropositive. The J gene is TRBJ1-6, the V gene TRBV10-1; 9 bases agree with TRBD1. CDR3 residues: CASSKGTGISPLHF. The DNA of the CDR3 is TGCGCCAGCAGCAAGGGGACAGGGATTTCACCCCTCCACTTT.